Listed below are T cell receptor beta chains from one sample, sequenced in a study of tumor-infiltrating lymphocytes in glioblastoma multiforme. TCRdb processed the multiplex PCR reads anew with MiXCR; each CDR3 protein has one entry. Of about 32,000 distinct CDR3 sequences in the sample, 61% were seen once. Source material: brain tumor tissue. All receptors derive from a male donor with glioblastoma. CDR3s include the opening cysteine and the closing phenylalanine or tryptophan. The D gene is left open where the match is weak. Expanded clones are given a class, and other clones once, few, many or no size at all.

j_call	v_call	cdr3_length	clone_size	d_call	cdr3_nt	cdr3_aa
TRBJ2-7	TRBV10-2	16	NA	NA	TGCGCCAGTGGTGAGTCGAGCTATGGGGCGGCGTACGAGCAGTACTTC	CASGESSYGAAYEQYF
TRBJ1-4	TRBV4-1	12	NA	NA	TGCGTCAGGAGCCAAGTTACTGAAAAACTGTTTTTT	CVRSQVTEKLFF
TRBJ2-1	TRBV20-1	13	NA	NA	TGCAGTGCTAGAGATAACTTTCAAGAGACCCAGCACTTC	CSARDNFQETQHF
TRBJ2-2	TRBV5-5	14	NA	NA	TGTGCCAGCAGCCTGGCGCCAGATTCCGGGGAGCTGTTTTTT	CASSLAPDSGELFF
TRBJ2-1	TRBV4-2	16	NA	NA	TGTGCCAGCAGCCAAGTGTCAAACGGTCTACACAATGAGCAGTTCTTC	CASSQVSNGLHNEQFF
TRBJ2-1	TRBV9	15	NA	TRBD2	TGTGCCAGCAGCGTAGCTAGCGGACCTTACAATGAGCAGTTCTTC	CASSVASGPYNEQFF
TRBJ2-5	TRBV12-3/TRBV12-4	15	NA	TRBD1	TGTGCCAGCAGTGGTCCGACAGGGAAGGTAGAGACCCAGTACTTC	CASSGPTGKVETQYF
TRBJ1-1	TRBV11-2	15	medium-sized	NA	TGTGCCAGCAGCTTAATTAGCGGACAGCCACCTGAAGCTTTCTTT	CASSLISGQPPEAFF
TRBJ2-7	TRBV6-5	18	NA	TRBD2	TGTGCCAGCAGAAGCACCGGGACTAGCGGGAGGGGCGGCTACGAGCAGTACTTC	CASRSTGTSGRGGYEQYF
TRBJ1-4	TRBV6-6	13	NA	NA	TGTGCCAGCAGTTGCCTTGGTCGGGAAAAACTGTTTTTT	CASSCLGREKLFF
TRBJ2-3	TRBV11-2	14	large	TRBD2	TGTGCCAGCAGTACTCTAGCGGGTGAAGATACGCAGTATTTT	CASSTLAGEDTQYF
TRBJ2-1	TRBV20-1	16	NA	TRBD2	TGCAATGCTAGGGACCTAGCGGGAGATACACACAATGAGCAGTTCTTC	CNARDLAGDTHNEQFF
TRBJ2-5	TRBV6-5	14	NA	TRBD2	TGTGCCAGCAGTAAGAGCGGGGGCCAAGAGACCCAGTACTTC	CASSKSGGQETQYF
TRBJ1-2	TRBV12-3/TRBV12-4	14	NA	NA	TGTGCCAACACCGGGAGCAGGGGCCTATATGGCTACACCTTC	CANTGSRGLYGYTF
TRBJ1-2	TRBV11-2	13	NA	NA	TGTGCCAGCAGCTTAGATTCGGACTTAGGCTACACCTTC	CASSLDSDLGYTF
TRBJ1-1	TRBV7-9	11	many	NA	TGTGCCAGCAGCTTACAGGGCGAAGCTTTCTTT	CASSLQGEAFF
TRBJ2-7	TRBV13	14	many	NA	TGTGCCAGCAGCACTTGGGACTCCCCTAACGAGCAGTACTTC	CASSTWDSPNEQYF
TRBJ2-2	TRBV6-5	14	NA	NA	TGTGCCAGCAGTTACTCTCGGCATGTCGGGGAGCTGTTTTTT	CASSYSRHVGELFF
TRBJ2-7	TRBV5-4	15	many	TRBD1	TGTGCCAGCAGCTTTACCCAGGGGGCCACCTACGAGCAGTACTTC	CASSFTQGATYEQYF
TRBJ2-7	TRBV5-6	13	NA	TRBD1	TGTGCCAGCAGAGAACAGGGGGGCCACGAGCAGTACTTC	CASREQGGHEQYF
TRBJ2-1	TRBV4-1	19	NA	TRBD2	TGCGCCAGCAGCCTAGAGGCCAGCGGGAGGGCCATTCGGGACAATGAGCAGTTCTTC	CASSLEASGRAIRDNEQFF
TRBJ2-1	TRBV10-3	21	NA	TRBD2	TGTGCCATCAGGGATCCGACTAGCGGGAGGGCCGGGGCAAACATCTACAATGAGCAGTTCTTC	CAIRDPTSGRAGANIYNEQFF
TRBJ2-5	TRBV6-1	14	NA	NA	TGTGCCAGCAAGGGGGGCGGCGAACAAGAGACCCAGTACTTC	CASKGGGEQETQYF
TRBJ2-3	TRBV7-6	17	many	NA	TGTGCCAGCAGTTCCTCGTGGGGAGGGGGGGACACAGATACGCAGTATTTT	CASSSSWGGGDTDTQYF
TRBJ2-3	TRBV20-1	18	NA	NA	TGCAGTGCCCAGGGGGCAACAGATCCGGGGGGGTTGACAGATACGCAGTATTTT	CSAQGATDPGGLTDTQYF
TRBJ2-5	TRBV5-1	13	few	TRBD1	TGCGCCAGCAGCGAGACAGGGTTAGAGACCCAGTACTTC	CASSETGLETQYF
TRBJ1-4	TRBV5-4	14	many	NA	TGTGCCAGCAGCTTGGATCAGTCGAATGAAAAACTGTTTTTT	CASSLDQSNEKLFF
TRBJ1-1	TRBV6-1	13	NA	NA	TGTGCCAGCAGTTACGGGGTGAACACTGGAGCTTTCTTT	CASSYGVNTGAFF
TRBJ1-1	TRBV4-2	16	many	NA	TGTGCCAGCAGCCAAGATCCACCCCAAGGAGGGACTGAAGCTTTCTTT	CASSQDPPQGGTEAFF
TRBJ1-6	TRBV20-1	14	NA	NA	TGCAGTGCTAGCCCCGGAAGGGTGAATTCAGTCCTCCACTTT	CSASPGRVNSVLHF
TRBJ1-4	TRBV5-4	15	NA	NA	TGTGCCGGCAGTGCTAACCGGAATGTTAATGAAAAGCTGTTTTTT	CAGSANRNVNEKLFF
TRBJ2-7	TRBV11-2	16	few	TRBD2	TGTGCCAGCAGCTTAGAACTAGCGGATAGCTCCTACGAGCAGTACTTC	CASSLELADSSYEQYF
TRBJ2-7	TRBV10-3	19	NA	TRBD1	TGTGCCATCAGTGAATACTTATCAGCGGCGGGACAGGGTCCCTACGAGCAGTGCTTC	CAISEYLSAAGQGPYEQCF